These 23 T cell receptor delta chains came from one sample sequenced in a study of Vδ1+ human thymocytes. Their antigens are not known. Whole-study results and caveats: Thymic TRG and TRD repertoires appeared highly polyclonal, with Gaussian CDR3 length distributions.

Sequences come from RNA converted to cDNA by reverse transcription. CDR3 amplicons came from multiplex PCR with pooled V-gene forward and constant-region reverse primers. TCRdb fed the multiplex PCR reads to CATT. The data contain about 58,000 delta-chain clones, approximately 15% of them singletons. The sample was Vdelta1+ gamma-delta thymocytes from the thymus. The subset: FACS-sorted CD3+ TCRalphabeta- TCRVdelta1+ TCRVdelta2- thymocytes. These TCRs come from a girl in the first two years of life who had congenital heart surgery.

The chain recombines TRDV1 with TRDJ1; D unresolved. CDR1 and CDR2 from the germline V gene are TSWWSYY and QGS. CDR3 size: 21 residues. Trimming pared 2 bases from V and 8 bases from J, leaving 36 bases between. The CDR3 DNA sequence: TGTGCTCTTGGGGAAATTTGGGCCTCCCCGAACCAGTCAGTGGGCGCGGGCAAACTCATCTTT. It encodes CALGEIWASPNQSVGAGKLIF.

This clone was found a few times. The chain combines TRDV1 with TRDJ1; 12 bases align to TRDD3. The CDR3 sequence is 22 residues long. With 0 bases clipped from V and 1 base from J, the junction kept 18 bases outside the gene matches. Per the germline V gene, CDR1 is TSWWSYY and CDR2 is QGS. This CDR3 is CALGELVPTPMTGGYLTDKLIF. For the CDR3, the DNA is TGTGCTCTTGGGGAACTAGTTCCGACCCCGATGACTGGGGGATACCTCACCGATAAACTCATCTTT.

This sequence joins TRDV1 and TRDJ1, with a weak D call TRDD2 (9 bases). The CDR3 runs 20 residues. Trimming stripped 1 base from V and 2 bases from J, with 26 bases between. The germline gives CDR1 TSWWSYY, CDR2 QGS. CDR3 sequence (DNA): TGTGCTCTTGGGGAACCCTTCCTACCGTGGGGGATGGTTGTGACCGATAAACTCATCTTT. Protein product: CALGEPFLPWGMVVTDKLIF.

This clone was detected only once. V usage is TRDV1 and J usage is TRDJ1; 8 bases agree with TRDD3. Looked up from germline, CDR1 is TSWWSYY and CDR2 is QGS. The CDR3 is 15 amino acids. V dropped 1 base and J dropped 12; count of bases not matched to a gene: 13. The CDR3 sequence: CALGERSTGGRRVIF. For the CDR3, the DNA is TGTGCTCTTGGGGAACGTTCGACTGGGGGCCGTAGGGTCATCTTT.

The chain uses TRDV1 and TRDJ1, with D possibly matching TRDD3 (6 bases). CDR3 length: 22 residues. Germline CDR1 reads TSWWSYY; CDR2 reads QGS. Trimming stripped 2 bases from V and 0 bases from J, with 31 bases between. The CDR3 DNA reads TGTGCTCTTGGGGAAGGAACGGGGGGACGTGGTGTGGGCTGTTTGTACACCGATAAACTCATCTTT. It specifies CALGEGTGGRGVGCLYTDKLIF.

This clone showed up just a few times. The J gene is TRDJ1, the V gene TRDV1; D remains ambiguous. This CDR3 is built from 16 residues. Germline assignment: CDR1 TSWWSYY and CDR2 QGS. V was shortened by 0 bases and J by 0 bases, with 11 bases between the two germline ends. CDR3 in DNA: TGTGCTCTTGGGGAACTAATATGGCCAGACACCGATAAACTCATCTTT. As protein: CALGELIWPDTDKLIF.

The V call is TRDV1, the J call TRDJ1, with 11 positions matching TRDD3. Germline V gene lookup returns CDR1 TSWWSYY and CDR2 QGS. V lost 0 bases, J lost 3 bases, and 21 bases stayed unmatched. This CDR3 contains 22 residues. The CDR3: CALGELDFTLADWGIIPDKLIF. The CDR3 nucleotides read TGTGCTCTTGGGGAACTAGATTTTACCCTAGCAGACTGGGGGATAATACCCGATAAACTCATCTTT.

The rearrangement uses TRDV1 and TRDJ1, with 12 bases identical to TRDD3. The CDR3 totals 25 residues. Germline CDR1 reads TSWWSYY; CDR2 reads QGS. With 2 bases clipped from V and 2 bases from J, the junction kept 30 bases outside the gene matches. The CDR3 DNA reads TGTGCTCTTGGGGAATATCTCTTTTCCCCTCAGCACCATGGCACTGGGGGATACTGTACCGATAAACTCATCTTT. Translated, it gives CALGEYLFSPQHHGTGGYCTDKLIF.

A word on this clone: The junction departs from germline at one end; a sequencing error may be responsible. V and J are TRDV1 and TRDJ1; the match to TRDD3 covers 10 bases. The CDR3 has 17 amino acids. Germline values: CDR1 TSWWSYY, CDR2 QGS. This chain's CDR3 is CALGEFGGYDYTGKLIF. The DNA of the CDR3 is TGTGCTCTTGGGGAATTCGGGGGATACGACTACACCGGTAAACTCATCTTT.

This sequence joins TRDV1 and TRDJ1, with TRDD2 matching 8 bases. The CDR3 totals 20 residues. CDR1 is TSWWSYY, CDR2 QGS, per germline. Trimming took 5 bases from V and 0 from J; bases not matched to a gene: 20. The DNA for the CDR3 is TGTGCTCTTGGGAACAGCGCTTCCTACCCTTCGTACTCGTACACCGATAAACTCATCTTT. It translates to CALGNSASYPSYSYTDKLIF.

Of note for this clone: This may stem from a read error, because a much larger clone lies one nucleotide away. The J gene is TRDJ1, the V gene TRDV2, with 10 bases aligning to TRDD3. Trimming removed 7 bases from V and 2 bases from J; junction bases left unmatched: 15. The V gene's germline CDR1 is GEAIGNYY and CDR2 EKD. The length of the CDR3 is 17 residues. The CDR3 protein is CAWLLSTGGWGTDKLIF. In nucleotides, the CDR3 is TGTGCCTGGCTCCTCTCTACTGGGGGATGGGGGACCGATAAACTCATCTTT.

This clone was found a few times. V usage is TRDV1 and J usage is TRDJ1; D gene uncertain. The V end lost 5 bases, the J end lost 0 bases, and 16 bases lay between the germline ends. The germline V gene has CDR1 TSWWSYY and CDR2 QGS. This CDR3 contains 16 residues. The CDR3 DNA sequence: TGTGCTCTTGGGACCTCTCCTGGCCTGTACACCGATAAACTCATCTTT. It encodes CALGTSPGLYTDKLIF.

This chain joins TRDV1 and TRDJ1; no clear D gene. The ends were cut back, 2 bases at V and 0 bases at J, with 22 bases in the middle. The CDR3 spans 19 residues. Germline V gives CDR1 TSWWSYY, CDR2 QGS. Written as DNA, the CDR3 is TGTGCTCTTGGGGAAGGAGGGAACCGGCTAAGAGGGGACACCGATAAACTCATCTTT. This translates into CALGEGGNRLRGDTDKLIF.

In its sample, this clone was seen a few times. V is TRDV1 and J is TRDJ1; no definite D call. The CDR3 loop spans 18 amino acids. Germline CDR1 and CDR2: TSWWSYY and QGS. With 1 base removed from V and 7 bases from J, the gap between germline ends came to 25 bases. CDR3 in DNA: TGTGCTCTTGGGGAACCTTTCTTTAGAGGTTGGGCAAAACCTAAACTCATCTTT. Translating it yields CALGEPFFRGWAKPKLIF.

This chain joins TRDV1 and TRDJ1; 10 bases agree with TRDD3. The CDR3 spans 22 residues. Trimming removed 0 bases from V and 0 bases from J; junction bases left unmatched: 19. CDR1 is TSWWSYY, CDR2 QGS, per germline. Here the CDR3 reads CALGELLFSPLGDIRYTDKLIF. In DNA form, the CDR3 reads TGTGCTCTTGGGGAACTTCTTTTTTCCCCTCTGGGGGATATTCGGTACACCGATAAACTCATCTTT.

The genes are TRDV1 and TRDJ1; the match to TRDD3 covers 8 bases. Germline CDR1 and CDR2: TSWWSYY and QGS. The V gene end was trimmed by 1 base and the J gene end by 0 bases; junction bases not matched to a gene: 16. The CDR3 consists of 20 residues. As DNA, the CDR3 is TGTGCTCTTGGGGAACAGTCCCCCTTCCGTGGGGGATGTAACACCGATAAACTCATCTTT. It is translated as CALGEQSPFRGGCNTDKLIF.

The chain couples TRDV1 to TRDJ1; 8 bases are a match to TRDD2. J lost 3 bases, V lost 3 bases, and 15 bases had no gene match. The length of the CDR3 is 18 residues. CDR1 is TSWWSYY, CDR2 QGS, per germline. The CDR3 region is CALGENFLLSTEADKLIF. CDR3 bases: TGTGCTCTTGGGGAGAACTTCCTACTTAGCACTGAGGCCGATAAACTCATCTTT.

This clone was seen a handful of times. The V gene is TRDV2, the J gene TRDJ1; TRDD3 agrees at 7 bases. Germline CDR1 reads GEAIGNYY; CDR2 reads EKD. CDR3 size: 18 residues. V was clipped by 7 bases and J by 0 bases; unmatched bases: 19. The CDR3 region is CACLRVLKGIWDTDKLIF. In DNA, the CDR3 is TGTGCCTGCCTCAGGGTCCTTAAGGGGATATGGGACACCGATAAACTCATCTTT.

The chain couples TRDV1 to TRDJ1; the match to TRDD3 covers 7 bases. The CDR3 extends over 25 amino acids. J gave up 0 bases and V 1 base, and 32 bases lay outside the gene matches. Germline CDR1 is TSWWSYY and CDR2 is QGS. The CDR3 DNA is TGTGCTCTTGGGGAACGGCGTCGGAATGGGCTAATGAGGTACTGGGGAATCCTGTACACCGATAAACTCATCTTT. Translated, it gives CALGERRRNGLMRYWGILYTDKLIF.

The chain uses TRDV1 and TRDJ1; D may be TRDD2 or TRDD3 (5 bases each). V lost 2 bases and J lost 0, with 31 bases in between. The CDR3 totals 22 residues. The germline V gene encodes CDR1 TSWWSYY and CDR2 QGS. CDR3 residues: CALGENSSYWDGELLYTDKLIF. The CDR3 region has the DNA TGTGCTCTTGGGGAAAACTCCTCCTATTGGGATGGGGAGCTCCTGTACACCGATAAACTCATCTTT.

The gene calls are TRDV3 and TRDJ1, with D possibly TRDD3 on 6 matching bases. Germline-derived CDR1 and CDR2 are TVYSNPD and GDNSRS (reference sequence). This CDR3 is 15 amino acids long. V was cut by 2 bases and J by 0 bases, with 16 bases left in between. For the CDR3, the DNA is TGTGCCTTTCTGGGGACGGTATACAACACCGATAAACTCATCTTT. It yields the protein CAFLGTVYNTDKLIF.

The rearrangement joins TRAV29/DV5 to TRDJ1; tentative D call: TRDD3 (5 bases). The V gene lost 5 bases and the J gene lost 10 bases, with 15 bases spanning the gap. CDR3 length: 11 residues. Germline lookup yields CDR1 NSMFDY and CDR2 ISSIKDK. DNA for the CDR3: TGTGCAGCCAATGATGGGATGGGACTCATCTTT. As protein: CAANDGMGLIF. Together with reference TRAV29/DV5 and TRDJ1, the CDR3 gives the full variable domain: DQQVKQNSPSLSVQEGRISILNCDYTNSMFDYFLWYKKYPAEGPTFLISISSIKDKNEDGRFTVFLNKSAKHLSLHIVPSQPGDSAVYFCAANDGMGLIFGKGTRVTVEP.

The sample holds one count of this clone. This sequence joins TRDV1 and TRDJ1; 8 bases line up with TRDD3. Losses at the gene ends were 5 bases for V and 0 bases for J; bases not matched to a gene: 23. CDR3 length equals 21 residues. Looked up from germline, CDR1 is TSWWSYY and CDR2 is QGS. The CDR3 bases are TGTGCTCTTGGGTGCCTAGGTTACTGGGGGGCCCCAGTCCTCTACACCGATAAACTCATCTTT. The encoded protein is CALGCLGYWGAPVLYTDKLIF.